This T cell receptor (beta chain) was captured in a study of human T cells and chemical hapten exposure. Study-level results: Sensitizing to DPC left TCRs with a frequency above 1 in 1000 unaltered.

Time point defined: patch test 3, about 24 weeks after DPC sensitization. The sample's treatment: therapeutic diphenylcyclopropenone sensitization with weekly scalp DPC. Blood was drawn before each patch test was applied. Suited to DPC and affected by alopecia, the donors ranged from 18 to 70 years old. It was unfractionated whole blood from which total RNA was extracted. One entry per CDR3 protein, called by TCRdb with MiXCR from the RACE reads. The sample records around 110,000 distinct CDR3 sequences, about 11% being singletons. Only a few counts were recorded for this clonotype. Its antigen is not known. CDR3 length: 16 amino acids. V was shortened by 0 bases and J by 4 bases, with 11 bases between the two germline ends. Germline CDR1 and CDR2: SGHRS and YFSETQ.

The material sequenced was whole blood, taken in connection with sensitization to the hapten diphenylcyclopropenone (DPC). This chain links TRBV5-1 with TRBJ1-6; D gene unclear. The sequence derives from a woman between 45 and 60 years old with alopecia areata. Some clones in this sample may be carry-over from other donors' samples. The CDR3 here is CASSLEQSAYNSPLHF. The CDR3 DNA sequence: TGCGCCAGCAGCTTGGAACAGTCCGCTTATAATTCACCCCTCCACTTT.